This T cell receptor beta chain appears in the sequencing data of a study of T cells in Graves' hyperthyroidism and ophthalmopathy. Study-wide points: The majority of expanded thyroid clonotypes above 0.001 also appeared in blood.

Used for diagnoses were clinical symptoms, serum thyroxine and TRAb, thyroid ultrasound and orbital computed tomography. Out of approximately 9.9 ml of fresh peripheral blood came the PBMCs. This clonotype was observed many times. The antigen remains unidentified. The CDR3 regions of TCR beta were amplified from RNA transcripts. Researchers ran a first-round RT-PCR on the TCR CDR3 using the HTBI primer set. MiXCR, run by TCRdb on the multiplex PCR reads, gives a single entry per CDR3 protein. This sample has fewer than 110,000 distinct CDR3 sequences; about 16% occur once, and the top ten carry 35% to 50%. Looked up from germline, CDR1 is SGHRS and CDR2 is YFSETQ. The CDR3 spans 15 residues. With 4 bases clipped from V and 5 bases from J, the junction kept 6 bases outside the gene matches.

This chain connects TRBV5-1 to TRBJ2-5; 12 nucleotides agree with TRBD2. The receptor's source is a woman between 45 and 65 years old with Graves' hyperthyroidism. Material: blood. DNA of the CDR3: TGCGCCAGCAGCACGGGCGGGACTAGCGGGGAGACCCAGTACTTC. Protein product: CASSTGGTSGETQYF. The full variable domain, its missing parts supplied by reference TRBV5-1 and TRBJ2-5, is KAGVTQTPRYLIKTRGQQVTLSCSPISGHRSVSWYQQTPGQGLQFLFEYFSETQRNKGNFPGRFSGRQFSNSRSEMNVSTLELGDSALYLCASSTGGTSGETQYFGPGTRLLVL.